This TCR beta chain was profiled in a study of T cell changes during pregnancy in multiple sclerosis. Profiled with immunoSEQ multiplex PCR; TCRdb holds only in-frame clones, not every one. The table records under 75,000 clones, around 90% of them present only once. This TCR was recovered from a female donor with multiple sclerosis, enrolled in a pregnancy study. The specimen was CD4+ T cells from peripheral blood mononuclear cells, collected after pregnancy.

The CDR3 loop is CASSYSRDSGGEQYF. In DNA, the CDR3 is TGTGCCAGCAGTTACTCCAGGGACAGTGGCGGCGAGCAGTACTTC. This chain connects TRBV6-5 to TRBJ2-7; 7 bases line up with TRBD1. The CDR3 totals 15 residues. V gave up 0 bases and J gave up 6 bases; unmatched junction bases: 8. The germline V gene encodes CDR1 MNHEY and CDR2 SVGAGI.